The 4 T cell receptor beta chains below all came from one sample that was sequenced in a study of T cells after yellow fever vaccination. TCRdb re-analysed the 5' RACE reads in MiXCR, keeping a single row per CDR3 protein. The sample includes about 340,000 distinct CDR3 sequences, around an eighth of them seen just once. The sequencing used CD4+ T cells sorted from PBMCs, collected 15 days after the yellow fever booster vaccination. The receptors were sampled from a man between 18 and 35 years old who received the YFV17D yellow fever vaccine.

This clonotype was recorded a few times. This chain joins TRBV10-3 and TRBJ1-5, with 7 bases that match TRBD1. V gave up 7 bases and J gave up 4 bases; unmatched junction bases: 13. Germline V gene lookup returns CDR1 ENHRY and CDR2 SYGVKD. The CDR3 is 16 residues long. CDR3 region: CAITPSDRARNQPQHF. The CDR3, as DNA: TGTGCCATCACTCCATCTGACAGGGCGCGGAATCAGCCCCAGCATTTT.

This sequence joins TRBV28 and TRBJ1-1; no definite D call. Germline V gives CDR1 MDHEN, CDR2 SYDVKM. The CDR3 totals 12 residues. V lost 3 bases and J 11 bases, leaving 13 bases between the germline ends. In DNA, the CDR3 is TGTGCCAGCAGTTTGAGGCAGAGTCGGGCTTTCTTT. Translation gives CASSLRQSRAFF.

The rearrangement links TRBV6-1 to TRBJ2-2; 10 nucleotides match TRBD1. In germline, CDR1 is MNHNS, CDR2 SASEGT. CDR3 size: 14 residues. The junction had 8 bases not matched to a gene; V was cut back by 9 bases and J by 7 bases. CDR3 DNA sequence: TGTGCCAGTACGCGGGACAGGGGAATCGGGGAGCTGTTTTTT. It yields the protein CASTRDRGIGELFF.

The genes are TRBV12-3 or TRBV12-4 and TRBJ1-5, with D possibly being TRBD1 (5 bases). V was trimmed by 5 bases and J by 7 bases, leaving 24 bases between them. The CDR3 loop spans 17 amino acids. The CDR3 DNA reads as TGTGCCAGCAGTGATCAACGGGGGGGTCCAACATCGCAGCCCCAGCATTTT. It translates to CASSDQRGGPTSQPQHF.